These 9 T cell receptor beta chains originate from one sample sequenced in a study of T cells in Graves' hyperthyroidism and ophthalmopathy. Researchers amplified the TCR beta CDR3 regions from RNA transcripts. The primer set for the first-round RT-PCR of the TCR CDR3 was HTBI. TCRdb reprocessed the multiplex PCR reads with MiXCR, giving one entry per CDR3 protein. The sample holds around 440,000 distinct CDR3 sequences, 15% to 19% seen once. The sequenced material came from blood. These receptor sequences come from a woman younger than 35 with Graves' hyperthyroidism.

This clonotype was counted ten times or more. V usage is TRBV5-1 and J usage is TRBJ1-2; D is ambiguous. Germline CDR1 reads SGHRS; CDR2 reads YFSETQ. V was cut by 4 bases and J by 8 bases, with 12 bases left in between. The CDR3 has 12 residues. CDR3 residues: CASSLTTRGYTF. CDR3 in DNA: TGCGCCAGCAGCCTAACTACCCGCGGCTACACCTTC.

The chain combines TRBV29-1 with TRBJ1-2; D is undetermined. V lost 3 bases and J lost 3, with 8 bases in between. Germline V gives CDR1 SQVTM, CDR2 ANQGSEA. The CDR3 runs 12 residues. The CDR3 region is CSVDSSDYGYTF. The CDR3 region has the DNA TGCAGCGTTGATTCGTCGGACTATGGCTACACCTTC.

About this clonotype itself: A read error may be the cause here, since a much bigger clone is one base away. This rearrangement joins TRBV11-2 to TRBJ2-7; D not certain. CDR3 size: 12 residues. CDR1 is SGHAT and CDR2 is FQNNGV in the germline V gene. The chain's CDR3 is CASNLDPYEQYF. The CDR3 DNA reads TGTGCCAGCAACTTAGACCCCTACGAGCAGTACTTC.

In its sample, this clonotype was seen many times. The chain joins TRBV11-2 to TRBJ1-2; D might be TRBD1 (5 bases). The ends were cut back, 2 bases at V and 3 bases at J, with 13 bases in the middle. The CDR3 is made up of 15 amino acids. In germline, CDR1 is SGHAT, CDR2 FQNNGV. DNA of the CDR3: TGTGCCAGCAGCTTAAGAGGGGCTTGGGACTATGGCTACACCTTC. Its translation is CASSLRGAWDYGYTF.

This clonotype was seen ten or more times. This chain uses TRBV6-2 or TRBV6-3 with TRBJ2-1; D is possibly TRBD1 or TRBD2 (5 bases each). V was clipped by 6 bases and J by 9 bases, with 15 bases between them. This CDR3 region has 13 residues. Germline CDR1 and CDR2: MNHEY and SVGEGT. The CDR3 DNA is TGTGCCAGCAGCGAACGGGACGACAGTGAGCAGTTCTTC. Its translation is CASSERDDSEQFF.

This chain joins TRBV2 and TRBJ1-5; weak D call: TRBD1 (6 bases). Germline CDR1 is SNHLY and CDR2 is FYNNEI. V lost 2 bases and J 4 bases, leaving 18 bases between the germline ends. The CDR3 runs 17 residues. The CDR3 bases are TGTGCCAGCAGTGAACTTTCTTCCAGGGGAAGGAATCAGCCCCAGCATTTT. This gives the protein CASSELSSRGRNQPQHF.

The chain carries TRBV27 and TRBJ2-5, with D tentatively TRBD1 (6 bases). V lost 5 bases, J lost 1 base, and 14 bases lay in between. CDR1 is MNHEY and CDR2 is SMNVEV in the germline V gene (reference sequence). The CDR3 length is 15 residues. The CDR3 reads CASSPIYRVQETQYF. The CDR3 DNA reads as TGTGCCAGCAGTCCCATTTACAGGGTCCAAGAGACCCAGTACTTC.

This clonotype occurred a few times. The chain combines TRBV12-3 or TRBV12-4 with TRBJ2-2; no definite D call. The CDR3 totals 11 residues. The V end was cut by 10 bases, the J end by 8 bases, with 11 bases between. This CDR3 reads CATSYGGELFF. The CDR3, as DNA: TGTGCCACCTCTTACGGGGGGGAGCTGTTTTTT.

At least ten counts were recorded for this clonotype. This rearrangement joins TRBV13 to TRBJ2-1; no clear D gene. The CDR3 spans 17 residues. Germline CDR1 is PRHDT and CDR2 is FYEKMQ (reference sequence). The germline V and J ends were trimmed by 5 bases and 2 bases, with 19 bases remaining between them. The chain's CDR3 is CASSPPLHGSPYNEQFF. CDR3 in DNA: TGTGCCAGCAGCCCCCCCTTACATGGGTCCCCCTACAATGAGCAGTTCTTC.